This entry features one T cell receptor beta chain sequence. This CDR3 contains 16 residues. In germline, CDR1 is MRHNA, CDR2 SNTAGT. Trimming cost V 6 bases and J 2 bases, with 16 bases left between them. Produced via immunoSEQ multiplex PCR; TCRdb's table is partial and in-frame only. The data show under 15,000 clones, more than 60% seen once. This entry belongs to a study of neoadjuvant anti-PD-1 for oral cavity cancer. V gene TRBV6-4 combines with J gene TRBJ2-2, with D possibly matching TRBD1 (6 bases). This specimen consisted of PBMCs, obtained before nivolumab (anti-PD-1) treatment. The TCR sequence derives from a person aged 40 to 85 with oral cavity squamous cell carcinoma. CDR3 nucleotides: TGTGCCAGCAGCCTTCAGGGGCGGGCCAACACCGGGGAGCTGTTTTTT. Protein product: CASSLQGRANTGELFF.